This paragraph covers one T cell receptor (beta chain) sequence. Its matching antigen is unknown. These data originate in a study of CD8+ T cells in alopecia areata. Treatment here: oral pan-JAK inhibitor, 5-10 mg twice daily. Isolated RNA was reverse transcribed into cDNA used as the sequencing template. Generated by immunoSEQ multiplex PCR, the TCRdb table keeps only in-frame clones and is missing some. The data hold 93,000 or so clones, with 85% to 90% observed a single time. This CDR3 has 17 amino acids. CDR1 and CDR2 from the germline V gene are SEHNR and FQNEAQ (reference sequence). V lost 2 bases to trimming and J lost 0 bases, with 14 bases between them. Study-level points and caveats: The study found tofacitinib significantly decreased scalp clonality and expanded CD8+ clones among the top 100. There was only one nonresponder, so it was unclear how baseline CD8+ expansion relates to response.

Sequencing was performed on CD8+ T cells sorted from blood, taken between weeks 30 and 35, from a patient treated with tofacitinib. The receptor was derived from a human donor with alopecia areata. The chain uses TRBV7-9 and TRBJ2-4; D might be TRBD1 (6 bases). In nucleotides, the CDR3 is TGTGCCAGCAGCTTAAACAGGGAGATTTTAGCCAAAAACATTCAGTACTTC. Translation: CASSLNREILAKNIQYF.